These T cell receptor beta chains were read from a single sample in a study of shared clonotypes between healthy human individuals. The method was immunoSEQ multiplex PCR; TCRdb's version includes in-frame clones alone and lacks a portion of them. This sample carries about 2 million clones, just under 95% of them seen once, and the ten largest clones take roughly 1%. The sequencing sample was made of naive CD8+ T cells sorted from blood. These receptors all stem from a man between 18 and 29 years old in good health. Each CDR3 is given with its conserved first and last residue. A D gene is named only where the DNA matches it firmly. A row's size may be missing; if present it is once, few, many or a size class.

d_gene | j_gene | v_gene | abundance | CDR3nt | CDR3aa
. | TRBJ2-7 | TRBV7-9 | few | TGTGCCAGCAGCTTAAACGCAGGGAACGAGCAGTACTTC | CASSLNAGNEQYF
TRBD2 | TRBJ2-3 | TRBV15 | . | TGTGCCACCAGCACCCCCAAGGTCCCACTAGCGGGAGGGGGAAGGGGCACAGATACGCAGTATTTT | CATSTPKVPLAGGGRGTDTQYF
TRBD2 | TRBJ2-5 | TRBV9 | . | TGTGCCAGCGGACAGGGACTAGCGGGAGGAGAGACCCAGTACTTC | CASGQGLAGGETQYF
. | TRBJ1-3 | TRBV10-3 | . | TGTGCCATCAGTGGGCAGGGGCCTGGAAACACCATATATTTT | CAISGQGPGNTIYF
. | TRBJ2-3 | TRBV2 | . | TGTGCCAGCAGGAAGGACAGCCTCACAGATACGCAGTATTTT | CASRKDSLTDTQYF
. | TRBJ1-1 | TRBV4-1 | . | TGCGCCAGCAGCCAAGAGTGGGGGGGCCTGGGCACTGAAGCTTTCTTT | CASSQEWGGLGTEAFF
. | TRBJ1-4 | TRBV2 | . | TGTGCCAGCAGTGAGTTTGGGGCAACTAATGAAAAACTGTTTTTT | CASSEFGATNEKLFF
. | TRBJ2-1 | TRBV12-5 | . | TGTGCTAGTGGTACTTCGGGGAACTACAATGAGCAGTTCTTC | CASGTSGNYNEQFF
. | TRBJ1-5 | TRBV6-5 | . | TGTGCCAGCAGTTTTAGTAGCAATCAGCCCCAGCATTTT | CASSFSSNQPQHF
. | TRBJ1-1 | TRBV6-5 | . | TGTGCCAGCATCAACGGGAACAGCCCGGGCACTGAAGCTTTCTTT | CASINGNSPGTEAFF
TRBD2 | TRBJ2-3 | TRBV9 | . | TGTGCCAGCAGCGTAGGACGGATAGCGGGCGGAGGTACAGATACGCAGTATTTT | CASSVGRIAGGGTDTQYF
. | TRBJ2-7 | TRBV7-9 | . | TGTGCCAGCAGCTCTCGCCCCTACGAGCAGTACTTC | CASSSRPYEQYF
. | TRBJ2-1 | TRBV4-3 | . | TGCGCCAGCAGCCAAGGGGTGGGGGGACTCGATCCTTACAATGAGCAGTTCTTC | CASSQGVGGLDPYNEQFF
TRBD2 | TRBJ2-2 | TRBV5-1 | . | TGCGCCAGCAGCTTGAAGGAGGTCTGGGGGACTAGCGGGAATTTTGGCACCGGGGAGCTGTTTTTT | CASSLKEVWGTSGNFGTGELFF
. | TRBJ1-1 | TRBV28 | . | TGTGCCAGCAGTCTTATAGGACAGCTTGAAGCTTTCTTT | CASSLIGQLEAFF
. | TRBJ2-7 | TRBV7-2 | . | TGTGCCAGCAGCCCAGCGGGGACAGGCTGGGGCTACGAGCAGTACTTC | CASSPAGTGWGYEQYF
TRBD1 | TRBJ2-2 | TRBV28 | once | TGTGCCAGCAGTCTTACAGGGGGCACCGGGGAGCTGTTTTTT | CASSLTGGTGELFF
. | TRBJ2-1 | TRBV30 | . | TGTGCCTGGAGCATCGACGCGCATGAGCAGTTCTTC | CAWSIDAHEQFF
. | TRBJ1-2 | TRBV6-5 | . | TGTGCCAGCAGTTCGGACGATAACTATGGCTACACCTTC | CASSSDDNYGYTF
TRBD1 | TRBJ2-5 | TRBV7-2 | . | TGTGCCAGCAGCTCAACCCCGACAGGGCTACCTGGTCGGGACCAGTACTTC | CASSSTPTGLPGRDQYF
. | TRBJ2-7 | TRBV6-1 | . | TGTGCCAGCAGTGACAGGGTCCTCTACGAGCAGTACTTC | CASSDRVLYEQYF
. | TRBJ2-2 | TRBV19 | . | TGTGCCAGTAGTATAGGGCCCTACAGGGCTCCCTATTTCTCGGACACCGGGGAGCTGTTTTTT | CASSIGPYRAPYFSDTGELFF
. | TRBJ2-3 | TRBV7-8 | once | TGTGCCAGCAGCTTAGTTGGATCAGATACGCAGTATTTT | CASSLVGSDTQYF
TRBD1 | TRBJ2-7 | TRBV4-1 | . | TGCGCCAGCAGCCAGACAGGGGTTAACGAGCAGTACTTC | CASSQTGVNEQYF
TRBD1 | TRBJ1-1 | TRBV7-8 | . | TGTGCCAGCAGCTTATGGCAGGGGGAAGGGAACACTGAAGCTTTCTTT | CASSLWQGEGNTEAFF
. | TRBJ1-1 | TRBV19 | . | TGTGCCAGTAGTCTCCATCAACAGGGAGGAGAAGCTTTCTTT | CASSLHQQGGEAFF
. | TRBJ2-7 | TRBV4-1 | . | TGCGCCAGCAGCCAAGGTCAGGGGTTCAACGAGCAGTACTTC | CASSQGQGFNEQYF
. | TRBJ1-2 | TRBV25-1 | . | TGTGCCACCTCGGACAGTTCTAACTATGGCTACACCTTC | CATSDSSNYGYTF
. | TRBJ2-7 | TRBV6-5 | . | TGTGCCAGCAGTTACAAACAGTCCTACGAGCAGTACTTC | CASSYKQSYEQYF
. | TRBJ1-5 | TRBV4-1 | . | TGCGCCAGCAGCCAAGAGGTAGGGGCGTTGGATCAGCCCCAGCATTTT | CASSQEVGALDQPQHF
. | TRBJ1-6 | TRBV28 | few | TGTGCCAGCAGTTCGGACACAAATAATTCACCCCTCCACTTT | CASSSDTNNSPLHF
. | TRBJ1-4 | TRBV14 | . | TGTGCCAGCAGCCAAACGGGGGGGCTACCTGAAAAACTGTTTTTT | CASSQTGGLPEKLFF
. | TRBJ2-7 | TRBV4-1 | . | TGCGCCAGCAGCCAAGTAGCACAGGACTACGAGCAGTACTTC | CASSQVAQDYEQYF
. | TRBJ1-5 | TRBV28 | . | TGTGCCAGCAGTTTAGCCGGTAGCAATCAGCCCCAGCATTTT | CASSLAGSNQPQHF
. | TRBJ2-7 | TRBV30 | . | TGTGCCTGGAGCCGGGGGCAGGGGCTGAACGAGCAGTACTTC | CAWSRGQGLNEQYF
. | TRBJ2-2 | TRBV6-5 | . | TGTGCCAGCAGTTACTACCCGAACACCGGGGAGCTGTTTTTT | CASSYYPNTGELFF
. | TRBJ1-6 | TRBV4-1 | . | TGCGCCAGCAGCCAAGGGGACGTGGTTAATTCACCCCTCCACTTT | CASSQGDVVNSPLHF
. | TRBJ1-4 | TRBV6-4 | . | TGTGCCAGCAGGGCAATGAGGGAAAAACTGTTTTTT | CASRAMREKLFF
. | TRBJ2-7 | TRBV28 | . | TGTGCCAGCAGTTTGTTGGCCGACGTCGAGCAGTACTTC | CASSLLADVEQYF
TRBD1 | TRBJ1-5 | TRBV18 | . | TGTGCCAGCTCACGTGCGGGACAGCCTAATCAGCCCCAGCATTTT | CASSRAGQPNQPQHF
. | TRBJ1-2 | TRBV19 | . | TGTGCCAGTATCCCCCGGACAGAGAGATATGGCTACACCTTC | CASIPRTERYGYTF
. | TRBJ2-2 | TRBV7-2 | . | TGTGCCAGCAGCTTAGAGTCCCGGCGAGACTTGGGCACCGGGGAGCTGTTTTTT | CASSLESRRDLGTGELFF
TRBD2 | TRBJ2-1 | TRBV5-1 | . | TGCGCCAGCAACGAGGGAGGGCCGCATGAGCAGTTCTTC | CASNEGGPHEQFF
. | TRBJ1-6 | TRBV9 | once | TGTGCCAGCAGCCCAGGGGATTCCTATAATTCACCCCTCCACTTT | CASSPGDSYNSPLHF
TRBD2 | TRBJ2-1 | TRBV5-6 | . | TGTGCCAGCAGCTTAGGACTAGCGGAGGACAATGAGCAGTTCTTC | CASSLGLAEDNEQFF
. | TRBJ2-1 | TRBV6-1 | . | TGTGCCAGCAGCCTCGTTTTAGATGAGCAGTTCTTC | CASSLVLDEQFF
. | TRBJ2-3 | TRBV5-1 | . | TGCGCCAGCAGCTCGGACTTCACAGATACGCAGTATTTT | CASSSDFTDTQYF
. | TRBJ2-7 | TRBV18 | . | TGTGCCAGCTCACCAAGGGACGGACGCCTGGACGAGCAGTACTTC | CASSPRDGRLDEQYF
. | TRBJ1-6 | TRBV5-6 | . | TGTGCCAGCAGTCCCGGGGCCGTACCACCCCTCCACTTT | CASSPGAVPPLHF
. | TRBJ2-6 | TRBV1 | . | . | CTSSQVGQGASGANVLTF
. | TRBJ2-7 | TRBV27 | . | TGTGCCAGCAGTTTAGGAGGGACAGCCTACGAGCAGTACTTC | CASSLGGTAYEQYF
. | TRBJ2-1 | TRBV7-6 | . | TGTGCCAGCAGCTTAGCGACGCATGAGCAGTTCTTC | CASSLATHEQFF